Following are 18 T cell receptor beta chains from one sample sequenced in a study of T cell responses to AZD1222 COVID-19 vaccine. Generated by immunoSEQ multiplex PCR, the TCRdb table keeps only in-frame clones and is missing some. The repertoire holds 120,000 to 150,000 clones, approximately 90% seen once, with roughly 1.7% in the top ten. This sample comprised peripheral blood, obtained 28 days after the second AZD1222 dose. These receptors were collected from an adult who received the AZD1222 COVID-19 vaccine.

The genes are TRBV5-4 and TRBJ2-7; 14 bases match TRBD2. Losses at the gene ends were 3 bases for V and 2 bases for J; bases not matched to a gene: 7. CDR1 is SGHNT and CDR2 is YYREEE in the germline V gene (reference sequence). This CDR3 comprises 17 residues. The CDR3 bases are TGTGCCAGCAGCTCGAAACCGGGACTAGCGGGAGCCTACGAGCAGTACTTC. It codes for CASSSKPGLAGAYEQYF.

The chain joins TRBV28 to TRBJ2-4; a weak D match, TRBD1 (6 bases). V was shortened by 3 bases and J by 14 bases, with 17 bases between the two germline ends. Germline values: CDR1 MDHEN, CDR2 SYDVKM. The CDR3 consists of 13 residues. The CDR3 loop is CASSLGADLKEYF. CDR3 DNA sequence: TGTGCCAGCAGTTTGGGGGCCGACCTAAAAGAGTACTTC.

V gene TRBV10-3 combines with J gene TRBJ2-3; the D gene could be TRBD1 or TRBD2 (7 bases each). V lost 9 bases and J 6 bases, leaving 16 bases between the germline ends. The CDR3 is made up of 13 amino acids. Germline V gene data show CDR1 as ENHRY and CDR2 as SYGVKD. CDR3 loop: CAISGGAADTQYF. The DNA of the CDR3 is TGTGCCATTTCAGGGGGGGCCGCCGATACGCAGTATTTT.

The chain is built from TRBV5-6 and TRBJ2-7, with 7 bases matching TRBD2. V dropped 7 bases and J dropped 4; count of bases not matched to a gene: 8. The CDR3 is 13 amino acids. CDR1 is SGHDT and CDR2 is YYEEEE in the germline V gene. For the CDR3, the DNA is TGTGCCAGCTCTGCCCTGGGGGGGTACGAGCAGTACTTC. It yields the protein CASSALGGYEQYF.

The rearrangement joins TRBV16 to TRBJ1-2, with TRBD1 identical over 7 bases. Trimming at V came to 2 bases and at J to 5 bases, leaving 5 bases not matched to a gene. The V gene's germline CDR1 is KGHSY and CDR2 FQNENV. The CDR3 spans 14 residues. The CDR3 loop reads CASSQAGQAYGYTF. The CDR3 DNA follows: TGTGCCAGCAGCCAAGCCGGACAGGCGTATGGCTACACCTTC. Together with reference TRBV16 and TRBJ1-2, the CDR3 gives the full variable domain: GEEVAQTPKHLVRGEGQKAKLYCAPIKGHSYVFWYQQVLKNEFKFLISFQNENVFDETGMPKERFSAKCLPNSPCSLEIQATKLEDSAVYFCASSQAGQAYGYTFGSGTRLTVV.

The rearrangement joins TRBV4-1 to TRBJ2-7, with 9 nucleotides matching TRBD2. The CDR3 covers 20 residues. V lost 2 bases to trimming and J lost 4 bases; unmatched junction nucleotides: 21. CDR1 MGHRA and CDR2 YSYEKL come from the germline V gene. The CDR3 bases are TGCGCCAGCAGCCAACTAACATCCCCTGAGGGGCGGGAGGGCCGTTACGAGCAGTACTTC. Translating gives CASSQLTSPEGREGRYEQYF.

In nucleotides, the CDR3 is TGTGCCAGCAGTATTGGGGGGCGGAGCGGGAGTTTAAATGAGCAGTTCTTC. This translates into CASSIGGRSGSLNEQFF. The V call is TRBV5-4, the J call TRBJ2-1; 8 nucleotides line up with TRBD2. CDR1 and CDR2 (germline): SGHNT, YYREEE (reference sequence). The CDR3 is 17 amino acids. J was trimmed by 7 bases and V by 5 bases; bases with no gene match: 17.

This clone occurred once. The chain links TRBV6-2 or TRBV6-3 to TRBJ1-1, with D possibly matching TRBD1 (5 bases). Germline CDR1 is MNHEY and CDR2 is SVGEGT. The CDR3 runs to 13 residues. The V end was cut by 6 bases, the J end by 4 bases, with 12 bases between. The CDR3 sequence: CASSLDRGTEAFF. The CDR3 DNA follows: TGTGCCAGCAGCCTCGACAGAGGCACTGAAGCTTTCTTT.

The chain joins TRBV24-1 to TRBJ2-5; no clear D gene. Germline V lookup: CDR1 KGHDR, CDR2 SFDVKD. The CDR3 runs to 13 residues. Trimming left V 3 bases short and J 0 bases short, with 4 bases between. In nucleotides, the CDR3 is TGTGCCACCAGTGATGGCGACCAAGAGACCCAGTACTTC. Its protein is CATSDGDQETQYF.

The chain has TRBV18 and TRBJ2-7, with D tentatively TRBD2 (6 bases). Trimming shortened V by 6 bases and J by 3 bases, and 15 bases separated the two germline ends. The CDR3 is 14 amino acids. Germline V lookup: CDR1 KGHSH, CDR2 LQKENI. CDR3 in amino acids: CASSIWDSDYEQYF. CDR3 DNA: TGTGCCAGCTCCATTTGGGACTCAGACTACGAGCAGTACTTC.

This clone has a single count. V usage is TRBV30 and J usage is TRBJ1-1; TRBD1 matches at 7 bases. V was clipped by 4 bases and J by 0 bases; unmatched bases: 8. Germline assignment: CDR1 GTSNPN and CDR2 SVGIG (reference sequence). The CDR3 has 15 residues. This chain's CDR3 is CAWMEKGTVNTEAFF. CDR3 nucleotide sequence: TGTGCCTGGATGGAAAAAGGGACAGTGAACACTGAAGCTTTCTTT.

The chain combines TRBV7-6 with TRBJ2-1, with TRBD1 as a possible D gene (6 bases). V lost 5 bases, J lost 8 bases, and 25 bases lay in between. Germline values: CDR1 SGHVS, CDR2 FNYEAQ. The CDR3 is 17 residues long. In DNA, the CDR3 is TGTGCCAGCAGCGCAGGGGCTAGCTTACTGGTAGGGGATGAGCAGTTCTTC. Protein sequence: CASSAGASLLVGDEQFF.

This clone was recorded only once. This chain connects TRBV9 to TRBJ1-2; 8 bases map to TRBD1. The CDR3 totals 12 residues. V gave up 7 bases and J gave up 2 bases; unmatched junction bases: 1. Germline values: CDR1 SGDLS, CDR2 YYNGEE. CDR3 in DNA: TGTGCCAGCCAGGGGGCCAACTATGGCTACACCTTC. The encoded protein is CASQGANYGYTF.

The chain employs TRBV28 and TRBJ1-2; D is unresolved. V lost 3 bases to trimming and J lost 6 bases, with 17 bases between them. The CDR3 runs to 15 residues. Looked up from germline, CDR1 is MDHEN and CDR2 is SYDVKM. The CDR3 region is CASSFVGVQEDGYTF. The CDR3 DNA follows: TGTGCCAGCAGTTTTGTTGGGGTGCAGGAGGATGGCTACACCTTC.

The table lists this clone with a count of one. The chain couples TRBV12-3 or TRBV12-4 to TRBJ1-3, with D unclear. This CDR3 comprises 13 residues. V lost 5 bases and J lost 2, with 7 bases in between. CDR3 coding DNA: TGTGCCAGCAGTGGCCGGGCTGGAAACACCATATATTTT. Its protein is CASSGRAGNTIYF.

The chain employs TRBV24-1 and TRBJ2-2; D gene uncertain. Germline V gene lookup returns CDR1 KGHDR and CDR2 SFDVKD. The CDR3 sequence is 13 residues long. V lost 0 bases to trimming and J lost 6 bases, with 4 bases between them. The CDR3: CATSDLSPGELFF. The CDR3 DNA reads as TGTGCCACCAGTGATTTGAGTCCCGGGGAGCTGTTTTTT.

The chain joins TRBV5-1 to TRBJ2-2; TRBD2 matches 7 bases. This CDR3 is 16 amino acids long. V was pared by 1 base and J by 2 bases, with 5 bases of the junction left unmatched. CDR1 is SGHRS, CDR2 YFSETQ, per germline. CDR3 DNA: TGCGCCAGCAGCTTGTCACCTAGCGGTAACACCGGGGAGCTGTTTTTT. Its translation is CASSLSPSGNTGELFF.

This chain joins TRBV3-1 (or the pseudogene TRBV3-2) and TRBJ2-2; weak D call: TRBD1 (6 bases). CDR1 and CDR2 (germline): LGHDT, YNNKEL (reference sequence). V lost 6 bases to trimming and J lost 5 bases, with 10 bases between them. This CDR3 has 13 residues. The CDR3 DNA reads TGTGCCAGCAGTTTACAGGGAACCGGGGAGCTGTTTTTT. Translated, it gives CASSLQGTGELFF.